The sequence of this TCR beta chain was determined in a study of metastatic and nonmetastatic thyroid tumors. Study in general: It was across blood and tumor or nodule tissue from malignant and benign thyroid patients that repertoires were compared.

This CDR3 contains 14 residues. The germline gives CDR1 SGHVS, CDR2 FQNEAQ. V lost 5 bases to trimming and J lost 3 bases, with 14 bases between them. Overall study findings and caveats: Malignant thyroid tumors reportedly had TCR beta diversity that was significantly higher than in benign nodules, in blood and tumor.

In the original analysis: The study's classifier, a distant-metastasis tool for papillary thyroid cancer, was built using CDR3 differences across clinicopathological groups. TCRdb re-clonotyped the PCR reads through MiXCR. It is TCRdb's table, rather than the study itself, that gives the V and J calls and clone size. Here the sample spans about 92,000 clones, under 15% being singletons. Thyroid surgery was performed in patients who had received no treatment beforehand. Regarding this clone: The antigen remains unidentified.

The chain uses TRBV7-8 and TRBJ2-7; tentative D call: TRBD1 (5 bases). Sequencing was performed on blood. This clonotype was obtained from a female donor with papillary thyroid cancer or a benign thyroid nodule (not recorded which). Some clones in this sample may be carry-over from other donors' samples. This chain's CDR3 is CASSPRDSGYEQYF. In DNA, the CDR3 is TGTGCCAGCAGCCCCCGTGACAGTGGCTACGAGCAGTACTTC.